The clone carrying this TCR beta chain appeared a few times. Its antigen is unknown. Noted treatment: approximately 10-day PBMC culture with coronavirus spike peptide pools or control peptides (ViraFEST assay). Peptide pool stimulation in ViraFEST expanded antigen-specific T cells, whose TCRs were then sequenced. This record belongs to a study of vaccination and CD4 T cells after COVID-19. V lost 2 bases to trimming and J lost 2 bases, with 9 bases between them. Germline assignment: CDR1 KGHSH and CDR2 LQKENI. This CDR3 is 14 amino acids long. Sequencing of the DNA from cultured CD4+ T cells was carried out with the Oncomine TCR Beta short-read assay. TCRdb ran MiXCR on the PCR reads and lists one entry per CDR3 protein. The table records 3,500 to 4,000 distinct CDR3 sequences, 15% to 20% of them present only once.

This receptor was taken from a human donor who had recovered from COVID-19. V gene TRBV18 combines with J gene TRBJ2-5; D is possibly TRBD1 (5 bases). Specimen: CD4+ T cells from blood, cultured in vitro. The DNA for the CDR3 is TGTGCCAGCTCACCAACAGGATTGCAAGAGACCCAGTACTTC. This translates into CASSPTGLQETQYF.